This T cell receptor beta chain was captured by sequencing in a study of T cell responses to AZD1222 COVID-19 vaccine. Study-wide findings and caveats: Just a handful of people given AZD1222 tested seropositive at baseline. Unmutated variant regions are reportedly targeted by nearly half of spike-specific TCRs. Mostly white British, mostly female donors; authors suggested clonal diversity may be underestimated. Repertoire collection took place solely once the T cell response had peaked.

In germline, CDR1 is SEHNR, CDR2 FQNEAQ (reference sequence). The CDR3 length is 13 residues. Losses at the gene ends were 5 bases for V and 13 bases for J; bases not matched to a gene: 3. This table comes from immunoSEQ multiplex PCR, and its TCRdb copy is limited to in-frame clones, with some not included. The profile covers roughly 200,000 clones, with roughly nine tenths appearing a single time and 1.5% to 2% taken by the ten largest. Note on this clone: Antigen: not known.

The material sequenced was peripheral blood, taken 28 days after the second AZD1222 dose. J is TRBJ2-2 and V is TRBV7-9, with 14 bases aligning to TRBD2. The clonotype originates from an adult who received the AZD1222 COVID-19 vaccine. Here the CDR3 reads CASSRGLAGGLFF. The CDR3 DNA sequence: TGTGCCAGCAGCCGTGGACTAGCGGGAGGGCTGTTTTTT.